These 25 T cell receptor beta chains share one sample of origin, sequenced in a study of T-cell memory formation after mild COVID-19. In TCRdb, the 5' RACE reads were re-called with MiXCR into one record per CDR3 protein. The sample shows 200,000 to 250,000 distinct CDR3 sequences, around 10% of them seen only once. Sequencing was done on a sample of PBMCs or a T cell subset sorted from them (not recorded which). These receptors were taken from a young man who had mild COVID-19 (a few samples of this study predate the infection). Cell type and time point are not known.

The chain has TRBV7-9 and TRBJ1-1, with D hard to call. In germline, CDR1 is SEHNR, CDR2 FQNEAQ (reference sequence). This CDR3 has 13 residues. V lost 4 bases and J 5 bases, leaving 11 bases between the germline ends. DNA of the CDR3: TGTGCCAGCAGCTCCGGTCTTGTAACTGAAGCTTTCTTT. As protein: CASSSGLVTEAFF.

CDR3 nucleotide sequence: TGTGCTACCCACTGGGGATGGGGGGACTATGGCTACACCTTC. It translates to CATHWGWGDYGYTF. The chain carries TRBV6-5 and TRBJ1-2, with TRBD1 as a possible D gene (5 bases). There are 14 residues in the CDR3. Germline CDR1 MNHEY, CDR2 SVGAGI.

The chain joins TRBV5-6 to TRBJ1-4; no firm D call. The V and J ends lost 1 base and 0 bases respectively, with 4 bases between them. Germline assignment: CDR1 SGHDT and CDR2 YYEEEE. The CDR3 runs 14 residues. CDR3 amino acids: CASSLRSTNEKLFF. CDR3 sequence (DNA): TGTGCCAGCAGCTTGAGGTCAACTAATGAAAAACTGTTTTTT. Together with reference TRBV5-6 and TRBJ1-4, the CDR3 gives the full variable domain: DAGVTQSPTHLIKTRGQQVTLRCSPKSGHDTVSWYQQALGQGPQFIFQYYEEEERQRGNFPDRFSGHQFPNYSSELNVNALLLGDSALYLCASSLRSTNEKLFFGSGTQLSVL.

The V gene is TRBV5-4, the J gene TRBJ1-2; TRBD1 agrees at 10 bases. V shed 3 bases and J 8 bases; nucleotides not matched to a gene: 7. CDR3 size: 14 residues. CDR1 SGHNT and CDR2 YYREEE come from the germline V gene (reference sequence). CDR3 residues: CASSSPGQGIGYTF. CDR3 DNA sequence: TGTGCCAGCAGCTCACCGGGACAGGGGATCGGCTACACCTTC.

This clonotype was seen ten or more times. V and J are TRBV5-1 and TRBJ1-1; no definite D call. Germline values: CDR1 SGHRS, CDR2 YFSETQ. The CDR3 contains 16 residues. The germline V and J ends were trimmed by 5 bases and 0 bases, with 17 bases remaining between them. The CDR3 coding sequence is TGCGCCAGCAGGAAGAGCCCCGAGGGATTGAACACTGAAGCTTTCTTT. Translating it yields CASRKSPEGLNTEAFF.

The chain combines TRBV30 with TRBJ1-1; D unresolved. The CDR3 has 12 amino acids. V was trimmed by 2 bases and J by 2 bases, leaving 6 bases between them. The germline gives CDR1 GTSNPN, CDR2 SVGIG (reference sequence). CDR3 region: CAWSLINTEAFF. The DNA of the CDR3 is TGTGCCTGGAGTTTGATTAACACTGAAGCTTTCTTT.

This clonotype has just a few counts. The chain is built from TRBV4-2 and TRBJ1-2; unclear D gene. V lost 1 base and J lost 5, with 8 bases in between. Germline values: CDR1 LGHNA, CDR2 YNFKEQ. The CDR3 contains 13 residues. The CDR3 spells CASSQVGRYGYTF. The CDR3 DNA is TGTGCCAGCAGCCAAGTCGGCAGGTATGGCTACACCTTC.

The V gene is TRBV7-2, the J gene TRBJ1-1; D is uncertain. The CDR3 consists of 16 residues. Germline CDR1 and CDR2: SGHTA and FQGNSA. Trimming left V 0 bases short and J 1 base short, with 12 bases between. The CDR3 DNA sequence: TGTGCCAGCAGCTTAGCCAACTTTGGTGGGAACACTGAAGCTTTCTTT. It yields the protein CASSLANFGGNTEAFF.

The CDR3 reads CASSQVAGSGTEAFF. The CDR3 bases are TGTGCCAGCAGCCAAGTTGCAGGGTCGGGGACTGAAGCTTTCTTT. This chain links TRBV14 with TRBJ1-1; D perhaps matches TRBD1 (5 bases). Germline V lookup: CDR1 SGHDN, CDR2 FVKESK. The CDR3 has 15 residues. Trimming left V 1 base short and J 5 bases short, with 14 bases between.

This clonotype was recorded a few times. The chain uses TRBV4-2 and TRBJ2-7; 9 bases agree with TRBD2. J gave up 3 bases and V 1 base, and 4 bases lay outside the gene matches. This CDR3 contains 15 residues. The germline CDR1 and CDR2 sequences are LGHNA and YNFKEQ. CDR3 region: CASSQVAGGVYEQYV. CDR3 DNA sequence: TGTGCCAGCAGCCAAGTTGCGGGGGGGGTCTACGAGCAGTACGTC.

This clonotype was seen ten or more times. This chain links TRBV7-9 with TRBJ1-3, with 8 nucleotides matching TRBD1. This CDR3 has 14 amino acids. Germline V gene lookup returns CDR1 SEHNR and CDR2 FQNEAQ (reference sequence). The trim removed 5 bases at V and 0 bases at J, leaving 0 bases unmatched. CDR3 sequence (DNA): TGTGCCAGCAGCACAGGGGGCTCTGGAAACACCATATATTTT. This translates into CASSTGGSGNTIYF. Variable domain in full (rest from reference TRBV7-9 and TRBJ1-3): DTGVSQNPRHKITKRGQNVTFRCDPISEHNRLYWYRQTLGQGPEFLTYFQNEAQLEKSRLLSDRFSAERPKGSFSTLEIQRTEQGDSAMYLCASSTGGSGNTIYFGEGSWLTVV.

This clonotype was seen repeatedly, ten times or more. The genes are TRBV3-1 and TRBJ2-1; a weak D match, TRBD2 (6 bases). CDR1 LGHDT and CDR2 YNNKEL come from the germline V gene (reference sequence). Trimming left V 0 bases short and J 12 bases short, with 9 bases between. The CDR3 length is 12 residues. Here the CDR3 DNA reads TGTGCCAGCAGCCAAGAGCGGGGAGCGCAGTTCTTC. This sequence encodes CASSQERGAQFF.

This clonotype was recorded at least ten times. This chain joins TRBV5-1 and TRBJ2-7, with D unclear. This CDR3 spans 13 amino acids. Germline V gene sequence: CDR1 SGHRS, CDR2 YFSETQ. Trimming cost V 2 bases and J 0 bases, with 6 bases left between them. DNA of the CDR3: TGCGCCAGCAGCTTCGACGGCTCCTACGAGCAGTACGTC. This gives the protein CASSFDGSYEQYV.

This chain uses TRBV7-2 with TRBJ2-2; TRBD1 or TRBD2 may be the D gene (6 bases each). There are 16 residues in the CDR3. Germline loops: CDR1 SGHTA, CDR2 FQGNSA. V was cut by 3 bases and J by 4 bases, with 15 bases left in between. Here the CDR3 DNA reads TGTGCCAGCAGCTTCTCCGGGGGCCGGGGCACCGGGGAGCTGTTTTTT. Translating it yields CASSFSGGRGTGELFF.

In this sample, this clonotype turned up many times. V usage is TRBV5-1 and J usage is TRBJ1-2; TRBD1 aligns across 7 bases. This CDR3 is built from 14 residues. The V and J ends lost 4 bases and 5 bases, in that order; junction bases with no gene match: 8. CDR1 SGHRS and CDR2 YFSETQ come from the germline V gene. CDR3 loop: CASSTWDSTYGYTF. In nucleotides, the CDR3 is TGCGCCAGCAGCACCTGGGACAGTACTTATGGCTACACCTTC.

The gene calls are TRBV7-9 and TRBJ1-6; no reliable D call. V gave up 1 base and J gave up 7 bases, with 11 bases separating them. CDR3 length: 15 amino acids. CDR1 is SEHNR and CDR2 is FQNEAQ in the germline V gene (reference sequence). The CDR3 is CASSLGSPPNSPLHF. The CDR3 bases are TGTGCCAGCAGCTTAGGGTCCCCCCCGAATTCACCCCTCCACTTT.

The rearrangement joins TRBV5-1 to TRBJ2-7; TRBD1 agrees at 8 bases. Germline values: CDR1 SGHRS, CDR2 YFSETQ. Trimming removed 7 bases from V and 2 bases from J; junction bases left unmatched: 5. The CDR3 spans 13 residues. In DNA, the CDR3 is TGCGCCAGCGGCCGACAGGGGACCTACGAGCAGTACTTC. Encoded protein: CASGRQGTYEQYF. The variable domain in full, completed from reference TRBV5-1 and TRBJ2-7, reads KAGVTQTPRYLIKTRGQQVTLSCSPISGHRSVSWYQQTPGQGLQFLFEYFSETQRNKGNFPGRFSGRQFSNSRSEMNVSTLELGDSALYLCASGRQGTYEQYFGPGTRLTVT.

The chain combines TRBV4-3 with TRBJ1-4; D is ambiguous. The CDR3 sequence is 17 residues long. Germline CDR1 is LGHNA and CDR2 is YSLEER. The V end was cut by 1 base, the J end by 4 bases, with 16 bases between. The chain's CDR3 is CASSQGANLIGNEKLFF. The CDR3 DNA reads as TGCGCCAGCAGCCAAGGGGCAAATCTCATCGGTAATGAAAAACTGTTTTTT.

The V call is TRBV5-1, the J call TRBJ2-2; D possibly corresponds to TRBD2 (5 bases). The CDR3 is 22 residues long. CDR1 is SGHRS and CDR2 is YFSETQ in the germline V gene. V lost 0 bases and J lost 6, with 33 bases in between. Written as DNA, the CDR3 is TGCGCCAGCAGCTTGGTTCTTTGGGCGGACTCGGAGGAGGTGAAGGTATCCGGGGAGCTGTTTTTT. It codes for CASSLVLWADSEEVKVSGELFF.

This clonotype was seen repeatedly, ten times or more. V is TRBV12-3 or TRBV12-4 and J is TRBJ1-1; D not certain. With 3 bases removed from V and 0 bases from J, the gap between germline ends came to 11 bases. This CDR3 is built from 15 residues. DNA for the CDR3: TGTGCCAGCAGTTTCCCGGCAGCTATGAACACTGAAGCTTTCTTT. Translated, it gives CASSFPAAMNTEAFF.

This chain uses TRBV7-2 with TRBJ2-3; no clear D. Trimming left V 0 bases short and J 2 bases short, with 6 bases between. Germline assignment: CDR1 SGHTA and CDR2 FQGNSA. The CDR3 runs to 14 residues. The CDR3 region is CASSLAPHTDTQYF. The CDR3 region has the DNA TGTGCCAGCAGCTTAGCACCGCACACAGATACGCAGTATTTT.

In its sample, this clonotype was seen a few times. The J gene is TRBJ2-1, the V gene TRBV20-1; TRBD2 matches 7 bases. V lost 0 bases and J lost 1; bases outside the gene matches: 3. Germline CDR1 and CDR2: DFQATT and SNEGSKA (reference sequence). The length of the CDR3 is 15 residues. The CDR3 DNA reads TGCAGTGCTAGAGATTGGGAGGGATCCTACAATGAGCAGTTCTTC. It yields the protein CSARDWEGSYNEQFF.

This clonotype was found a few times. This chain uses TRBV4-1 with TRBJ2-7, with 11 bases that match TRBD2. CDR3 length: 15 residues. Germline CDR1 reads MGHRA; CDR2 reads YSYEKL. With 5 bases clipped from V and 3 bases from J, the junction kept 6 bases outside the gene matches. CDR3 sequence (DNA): TGCGCCAGCAGCTCTTTTAGCGGGGGGGTCTACGAGCAGTACTTC. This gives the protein CASSSFSGGVYEQYF.

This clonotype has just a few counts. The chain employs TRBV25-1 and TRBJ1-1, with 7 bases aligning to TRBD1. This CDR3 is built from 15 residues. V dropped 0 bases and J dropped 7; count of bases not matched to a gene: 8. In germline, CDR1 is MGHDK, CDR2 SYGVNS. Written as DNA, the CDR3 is TGTGCCAGCAGTGAATATGGAGGACAGGCGCGTGAAGCTTTCTTT. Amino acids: CASSEYGGQAREAFF.

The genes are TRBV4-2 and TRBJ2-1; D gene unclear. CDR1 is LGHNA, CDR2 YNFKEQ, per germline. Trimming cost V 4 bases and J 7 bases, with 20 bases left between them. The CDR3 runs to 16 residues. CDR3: CASSRLGGRLRNEQFF. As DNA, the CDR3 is TGTGCCAGCAGCCGCCTAGGCGGTAGATTGCGGAATGAGCAGTTCTTC.